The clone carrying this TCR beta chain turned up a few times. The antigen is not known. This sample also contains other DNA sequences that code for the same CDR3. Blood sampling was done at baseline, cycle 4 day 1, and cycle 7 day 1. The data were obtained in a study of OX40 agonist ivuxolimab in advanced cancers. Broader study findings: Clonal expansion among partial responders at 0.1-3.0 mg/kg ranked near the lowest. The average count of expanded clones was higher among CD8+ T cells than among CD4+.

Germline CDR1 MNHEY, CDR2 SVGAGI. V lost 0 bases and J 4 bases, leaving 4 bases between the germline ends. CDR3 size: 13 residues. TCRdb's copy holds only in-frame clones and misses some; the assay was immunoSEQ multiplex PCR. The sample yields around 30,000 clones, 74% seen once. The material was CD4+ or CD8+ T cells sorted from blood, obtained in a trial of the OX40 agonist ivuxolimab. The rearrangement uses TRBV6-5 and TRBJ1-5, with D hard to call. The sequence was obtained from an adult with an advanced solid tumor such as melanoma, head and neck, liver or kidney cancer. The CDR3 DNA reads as TGTGCCAGCAGTTACTCCTTAAATCAGCCCCAGCATTTT. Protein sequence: CASSYSLNQPQHF.